This passage covers 25 T cell receptor beta chains from one sample sequenced in a study of blood T cell repertoires in COVID-19. Libraries were prepared by immunoSEQ multiplex PCR; TCRdb keeps only in-frame clonotypes and omits some of them. The data hold around 440,000 clones, with around 88% observed a single time. Material: peripheral blood. These receptors all come from a woman between 45 and 60 years old with COVID-19, enrolled during active disease.

This clone was found once. The chain recombines TRBV2 with TRBJ2-5; a possible D gene is TRBD2 (7 bases). The V and J ends lost 4 bases and 5 bases respectively, with 17 bases between them. This CDR3 contains 15 residues. Germline CDR1 and CDR2: SNHLY and FYNNEI. CDR3 in DNA: TGTGCCAGCAGTGGCGGCGGGGGCGCCAGGGAGACCCAGTACTTC. It is translated as CASSGGGGARETQYF.

The chain is built from TRBV7-8 and TRBJ1-1; 7 bases are shared with TRBD1. Germline CDR1 is SGHVS and CDR2 is FQNEAQ. The CDR3 spans 14 residues. V lost 5 bases and J lost 8; bases outside the gene matches: 11. The CDR3 region is CASSASGGPGEAFF. CDR3 nucleotides: TGTGCCAGCAGCGCCTCAGGGGGTCCGGGAGAAGCTTTCTTT.

This sequence joins TRBV4-2 and TRBJ2-3; TRBD2 aligns across 8 bases. Germline V gene data show CDR1 as LGHNA and CDR2 as YNFKEQ. This CDR3 region has 15 residues. The V segment lost 4 bases and the J segment 6 bases; nucleotides outside the gene matches: 9. The CDR3 region has the DNA TGTGCCAGCAGCCCCCCGGGACTAGTAGCCGATACGCAGTATTTT. Encoded protein: CASSPPGLVADTQYF.

The chain is built from TRBV5-1 and TRBJ2-5, with D tentatively TRBD1 (6 bases). Germline V CDR1 and CDR2: SGHRS, YFSETQ. With 4 bases removed from V and 2 bases from J, the gap between germline ends came to 12 bases. This CDR3 has 14 residues. The CDR3 loop is CASSVQGGQETQYF. DNA for the CDR3: TGCGCCAGCAGCGTACAGGGTGGACAAGAGACCCAGTACTTC.

The chain has TRBV6-5 and TRBJ1-2; TRBD1 matches 11 bases. Germline loops: CDR1 MNHEY, CDR2 SVGAGI. This CDR3 region has 14 residues. V dropped 10 bases and J dropped 8; count of bases not matched to a gene: 12. The CDR3 region is CATRPGQGAFGYTF. In DNA form, the CDR3 reads TGTGCCACCCGACCAGGACAGGGGGCCTTCGGCTACACCTTC.

J is TRBJ2-3 and V is TRBV12-5; a possible D gene is TRBD1 (6 bases). This CDR3 is 18 amino acids long. Germline-derived CDR1 and CDR2 are LGHNT and FRNRAP. Trimming left V 0 bases short and J 1 base short, with 17 bases between. For the CDR3, the DNA is TGTGCTAGTGGTTTGGTGAACTTAACAGGGTATCGCACAGATACGCAGTATTTT. Its protein product is CASGLVNLTGYRTDTQYF.

The chain has TRBV7-6 and TRBJ1-1; D not certain. Trimming pared 1 base from V and 7 bases from J, leaving 10 bases between. The CDR3 covers 13 residues. Germline V gives CDR1 SGHVS, CDR2 FNYEAQ. The CDR3 coding sequence is TGTGCCAGCAGCTTAGGGAGGACGGGTGAAGCTTTCTTT. The encoded protein is CASSLGRTGEAFF.

This clone was seen a few times. The same CDR3 arises from other DNA sequences in this sample as well. The rearrangement joins TRBV10-2 to TRBJ2-7; 7 nucleotides match TRBD1. The CDR3 sequence is 13 residues long. V lost 4 bases to trimming and J lost 2 bases; unmatched junction nucleotides: 2. The germline CDR1 and CDR2 sequences are WSHSY and SAAADI. The CDR3 sequence is CASSGDRAYEQYF. CDR3 sequence (DNA): TGCGCCAGCAGTGGGGACAGAGCCTACGAGCAGTACTTC.

This clone was observed a handful of times. The chain is built from TRBV15 and TRBJ1-4, with D possibly being TRBD1 (5 bases). This CDR3 is 16 amino acids long. Germline assignment: CDR1 LNHNV and CDR2 YYDKDF (reference sequence). V dropped 5 bases and J dropped 2 bases, with 15 bases sitting between them. CDR3 nucleotide sequence: TGTGCCACCAGCTCTGACCCGGGGGGGACTAATGAAAAACTGTTTTTT. Residues: CATSSDPGGTNEKLFF.

The J gene is TRBJ2-7, the V gene TRBV6-2 or TRBV6-3, with 11 nucleotides matching TRBD2. Unmatched junction bases numbered 4, after V lost 5 bases and J lost 1 base. The CDR3 has 15 amino acids. Germline CDR1 is MNHEY and CDR2 is SVGEGT. The CDR3 region has the DNA TGTGCCAGCAGTAAAACTAGCGGGGGATCCTACGAGCAGTACTTC. Translated: CASSKTSGGSYEQYF.

This chain links TRBV21-1 with TRBJ1-1; the DNA was not used to check the table's D call, TRBD1. TRBV21-1 is a documented pseudogene. This CDR3 is built from 16 residues. The CDR3 coding sequence is TGTGCCAGCAGCAAAGGGAGGGACAGAATGAACACTGAAGCTTTCTTT. Its translation: CASSKGRDRMNTEAFF.

On this clone: At the DNA level, this CDR3 is encoded by other sequences in the same sample as well. The rearrangement links TRBV18 to TRBJ1-4, with 10 positions matching TRBD1. The CDR3 length is 14 residues. V gave up 4 bases and J gave up 6 bases; unmatched junction bases: 2. The germline V gene encodes CDR1 KGHSH and CDR2 LQKENI. CDR3 loop: CASSRDRGDEKLFF. CDR3 nucleotide sequence: TGTGCCAGCTCACGGGACAGGGGAGATGAAAAACTGTTTTTT. Drawing the rest from reference TRBV18 and TRBJ1-4, the complete variable domain is NAGVMQNPRHLVRRRGQEARLRCSPMKGHSHVYWYRQLPEEGLKFMVYLQKENIIDESGMPKERFSAEFPKEGPSILRIQQVVRGDSAAYFCASSRDRGDEKLFFGSGTQLSVL.

The gene calls are TRBV5-1 and TRBJ2-7; D is perhaps TRBD2 (6 bases). This CDR3 comprises 14 residues. CDR1 and CDR2 from the germline V gene are SGHRS and YFSETQ. The V end lost 2 bases, the J end lost 6 bases, and 15 bases lay between the germline ends. DNA for the CDR3: TGCGCCAGCAGCTTCGGGACTTTAGCGGTCGAGCAGTACTTC. Translating gives CASSFGTLAVEQYF. Full variable domain (remainder filled in from reference TRBV5-1 and TRBJ2-7): KAGVTQTPRYLIKTRGQQVTLSCSPISGHRSVSWYQQTPGQGLQFLFEYFSETQRNKGNFPGRFSGRQFSNSRSEMNVSTLELGDSALYLCASSFGTLAVEQYFGPGTRLTVT.

The chain recombines TRBV9 with TRBJ1-4, with 8 positions matching TRBD1. The junction had 3 bases not matched to a gene; V was cut back by 3 bases and J by 11 bases. Germline lookup yields CDR1 SGDLS and CDR2 YYNGEE. The CDR3 sequence is 12 residues long. The CDR3 DNA is TGTGCCAGCAGCGGCTACAGGGGGAAACTGTTTTTT. It specifies CASSGYRGKLFF.

V and J are TRBV5-5 and TRBJ1-4, with D possibly TRBD1 on 5 matching bases. The V end lost 0 bases, the J end lost 8 bases, and 17 bases lay between the germline ends. The CDR3 sequence is 16 residues long. Germline V gene lookup returns CDR1 SGHKS and CDR2 YYEKEE (reference sequence). For the CDR3, the DNA is TGTGCCAGCAGCTTGGCAAGCGGGGGAGAGGGCGAAAAACTGTTTTTT. As protein: CASSLASGGEGEKLFF.

The chain joins TRBV11-2 to TRBJ1-1; 7 bases are shared with TRBD1. The CDR3 runs 17 residues. With 1 base clipped from V and 1 base from J, the junction kept 9 bases outside the gene matches. CDR1 is SGHAT and CDR2 is FQNNGV in the germline V gene. The DNA of the CDR3 is TGTGCCAGCAGCTTAGTAGGAGGGGGCGCGGGGAACACTGAAGCTTTCTTT. Translating gives CASSLVGGGAGNTEAFF.

The CDR3 region has the DNA TGTGCCAGCAGCTTGACAGGGGGGGCCGGGGAGCTGTTTTTT. Protein sequence: CASSLTGGAGELFF. V and J are TRBV11-1 and TRBJ2-2; 9 bases are shared with TRBD1. CDR1 SGHAT and CDR2 FQDESV come from the germline V gene (reference sequence). The CDR3 sequence is 14 residues long. The trim removed 3 bases at V and 6 bases at J, leaving 2 bases unmatched.

The rearrangement uses TRBV10-3 and TRBJ2-1; D is perhaps TRBD2 (5 bases). V was clipped by 4 bases and J by 4 bases, with 8 bases between them. Germline V gene sequence: CDR1 ENHRY, CDR2 SYGVKD. This CDR3 comprises 13 residues. The CDR3 here is CAISGGPYNEQFF. As DNA, the CDR3 is TGTGCCATCAGTGGCGGGCCTTACAATGAGCAGTTCTTC.

V is TRBV28 and J is TRBJ1-1; the D is unclear. The CDR3 sequence is 11 residues long. V was pared by 10 bases and J by 3 bases, with 9 bases between. Per germline, CDR1 MDHEN and CDR2 SYDVKM. In DNA, the CDR3 is TGTGCCACCCGCGAGGACACTGAAGCTTTCTTT. The encoded protein is CATREDTEAFF.

This clone was counted ten times or more. This chain joins TRBV6-5 and TRBJ2-2; D perhaps matches TRBD1 (6 bases). V lost 6 bases, J lost 1 base, and 12 bases lay in between. CDR1 MNHEY and CDR2 SVGAGI come from the germline V gene. This CDR3 spans 15 amino acids. CDR3 region: CASRAGTKNTGELFF. The CDR3 DNA follows: TGTGCCAGCAGGGCCGGGACAAAGAACACCGGGGAGCTGTTTTTT.

The rearrangement uses TRBV3-1 (or the pseudogene TRBV3-2) and TRBJ2-1, with TRBD2 matching 11 bases. Looked up from germline, CDR1 is LGHDT and CDR2 is YNNKEL (reference sequence). The CDR3 length is 16 residues. The V segment lost 3 bases and the J segment 6 bases; nucleotides outside the gene matches: 7. CDR3 in amino acids: CASSHVSGGASNEQFF. The CDR3 DNA reads TGTGCCAGCAGCCACGTTAGCGGGGGGGCCTCCAATGAGCAGTTCTTC.

Notes on this clone: The sample carries other DNA sequences with the same CDR3. The rearrangement uses TRBV6-5 and TRBJ2-1, with 7 bases lining up with TRBD1. The trim removed 6 bases at V and 7 bases at J, leaving 6 bases unmatched. Germline V gene sequence: CDR1 MNHEY, CDR2 SVGAGI. This CDR3 spans 13 amino acids. For the CDR3, the DNA is TGTGCCAGCAGACTGGACAGGCATAATGAGCAGTTCTTC. This sequence encodes CASRLDRHNEQFF.

V and J are TRBV5-8 and TRBJ2-3, with 9 positions matching TRBD1. The CDR3 has 14 residues. Trimming took 3 bases from V and 4 from J; bases not matched to a gene: 3. Germline V lookup: CDR1 SGHTS, CDR2 YDEGEE. For the CDR3, the DNA is TGTGCCAGCAGCTCGGACAGGGGCCCAGATACGCAGTATTTT. The encoded protein is CASSSDRGPDTQYF.

This clone was counted once. The chain employs TRBV5-6 and TRBJ2-3; D perhaps matches TRBD2 (7 bases). The V end lost 0 bases, the J end lost 7 bases, and 12 bases lay between the germline ends. Germline-derived CDR1 and CDR2 are SGHDT and YYEEEE. CDR3 length equals 14 residues. The chain's CDR3 is CASSLGRGLNTQYF. In nucleotides, the CDR3 is TGTGCCAGCAGCTTGGGGCGGGGGCTGAATACGCAGTATTTT.

CDR3 region: CASSFWTSVNEQYF. DNA of the CDR3: TGTGCCAGCAGTTTTTGGACTAGCGTGAACGAGCAGTACTTC. The genes are TRBV27 and TRBJ2-7, with TRBD2 matching over 9 bases. J was trimmed by 5 bases and V by 3 bases; bases with no gene match: 5. CDR1 is MNHEY and CDR2 is SMNVEV in the germline V gene (reference sequence). The CDR3 extends over 14 amino acids.